These 12 T cell receptor beta chains were all obtained from the same sample, sequenced in a study of T cell repertoires in cytomegalovirus infection (dated by TCRdb to the late 2010s). The sequencer listed for this sample is Illumina HiSeq 1500. The public reads were run again by TCRdb, first through fastp at Q25 and then through MiXCR, and only productive beta chains were kept. All rows with the same CDR3 protein become a single entry with the most common DNA and genes. Recorded for this sample are about 180,000 distinct CDR3 sequences; about an eighth of them occurred a single time. The leading ten clones occupy over 25% of the sample. Sequenced input: PBMCs. The receptors were gathered from a human donor in good health (CMV status not recorded). Some clones in this sample may be carry-over from other donors' samples.

This clonotype has more than one count but fewer than ten. The chain is built from TRBV14 and TRBJ1-2, with D unclear. The germline V gene encodes CDR1 SGHDN and CDR2 FVKESK. V was cut by 5 bases and J by 1 base, with 20 bases left in between. This CDR3 has 17 amino acids. This CDR3 reads CASSLNALTSFNYGYTF. The CDR3 region has the DNA TGTGCCAGCAGCTTAAACGCTCTGACTAGCTTTAACTATGGCTACACCTTC.

The chain couples TRBV29-1 to TRBJ2-3; D unresolved. Germline assignment: CDR1 SQVTM and CDR2 ANQGSEA. V was pared by 3 bases and J by 1 base, with 8 bases between. The CDR3 is 13 residues long. CDR3 nucleotides: TGCAGCGTTGAGGTCGGAGGCACAGATACGCAGTATTTT. Encoded protein: CSVEVGGTDTQYF.

This chain joins TRBV7-4 and TRBJ1-1; the D is unclear. V lost 4 bases, J lost 3 bases, and 9 bases lay in between. CDR1 is SGHVT, CDR2 SQSDAQ, per germline. This CDR3 has 13 residues. CDR3 loop: CASSWARDTEAFF. DNA for the CDR3: TGTGCCAGCAGCTGGGCGCGGGACACTGAAGCTTTCTTT.

This clonotype occurred many times. The CDR3 region has the DNA TGTGCCAGCACCTCCCTTGGGGGGGGGGGTAGCTCCTACAATGAGCAGTTCTTC. This codes for CASTSLGGGGSSYNEQFF. The rearrangement uses TRBV12-3 or TRBV12-4 and TRBJ2-1, with 7 bases matching TRBD2. The length of the CDR3 is 18 residues. With 7 bases clipped from V and 0 bases from J, the junction kept 15 bases outside the gene matches.

Only a few counts were recorded for this clonotype. The chain joins TRBV28 to TRBJ2-5; tentatively, D is TRBD1 (6 bases). CDR3 length equals 14 residues. Germline V gene sequence: CDR1 MDHEN, CDR2 SYDVKM. Trimming shortened V by 6 bases and J by 0 bases, and 11 bases separated the two germline ends. The CDR3, as DNA: TGTGCCAGCAGCAACCGGGACAACCAAGAGACCCAGTACTTC. As protein: CASSNRDNQETQYF. Together with reference TRBV28 and TRBJ2-5, the CDR3 gives the full variable domain: DVKVTQSSRYLVKRTGEKVFLECVQDMDHENMFWYRQDPGLGLRLIYFSYDVKMKEKGDIPEGYSVSREKKERFSLILESASTNQTSMYLCASSNRDNQETQYFGPGTRLLVL.

This clonotype was counted at least ten times. One end of the junction is discordant with germline, which a read error may explain. This chain uses TRBV7-7 with TRBJ2-2; D not resolved. This CDR3 contains 15 residues. The germline gives CDR1 SSHAT, CDR2 FNYEAQ (reference sequence). The CDR3 reads CASSLNTVSTGELFF. CDR3 sequence (DNA): TGTGCTAGCAGCTTAAATACAGTCTCCACCGGGGAGCTGTTTTTT.

In this sample, this clonotype turned up many times. The chain uses TRBV7-9 and TRBJ1-4, with 9 bases that match TRBD1. Germline lookup yields CDR1 SEHNR and CDR2 FQNEAQ (reference sequence). The CDR3 has 15 residues. The J segment lost 4 bases and the V segment lost 3 bases, leaving 3 bases of the junction unmatched. Written as DNA, the CDR3 is TGTGCCAGCAGCTTTCCGGGACAGGGTAATGAAAAACTGTTTTTT. Encoded protein: CASSFPGQGNEKLFF. Looking up the rest from reference TRBV7-9 and TRBJ1-4 gives the full variable domain: DTGVSQNPRHKITKRGQNVTFRCDPISEHNRLYWYRQTLGQGPEFLTYFQNEAQLEKSRLLSDRFSAERPKGSFSTLEIQRTEQGDSAMYLCASSFPGQGNEKLFFGSGTQLSVL.

The V gene is TRBV6-5, the J gene TRBJ1-2; a possible D gene is TRBD1 (6 bases). V was cut by 5 bases and J by 5 bases, with 12 bases left in between. The CDR3 extends over 13 amino acids. Per the germline V gene, CDR1 is MNHEY and CDR2 is SVGAGI. CDR3 sequence: CASSRGQFYGYTF. The CDR3, as DNA: TGTGCCAGCAGTCGCGGACAGTTTTATGGCTACACCTTC.

The chain recombines TRBV18 with TRBJ1-2; TRBD1 is a possible D gene (6 bases). Germline lookup yields CDR1 KGHSH and CDR2 LQKENI. The ends were cut back, 0 bases at V and 6 bases at J, with 8 bases in the middle. There are 13 residues in the CDR3. CDR3 sequence reads: CASSPPDSHGYTF. The CDR3 DNA follows: TGTGCCAGCTCACCACCGGACAGTCATGGCTACACCTTC.

This chain joins TRBV18 and TRBJ2-2; D may correspond to TRBD1 or TRBD2 (6 bases each). CDR1 KGHSH and CDR2 LQKENI come from the germline V gene. The CDR3 consists of 15 residues. The germline V and J ends were trimmed by 6 bases and 0 bases, with 11 bases remaining between them. The CDR3 spells CASSPGEANTGELFF. The DNA for the CDR3 is TGTGCCAGCTCGCCAGGGGAGGCGAACACCGGGGAGCTGTTTTTT. The whole variable domain, filled in from reference TRBV18 and TRBJ2-2, reads NAGVMQNPRHLVRRRGQEARLRCSPMKGHSHVYWYRQLPEEGLKFMVYLQKENIIDESGMPKERFSAEFPKEGPSILRIQQVVRGDSAAYFCASSPGEANTGELFFGEGSRLTVL.

At least ten counts were recorded for this clonotype. Here the CDR3 reads CASSFGLLSYNEQFF. CDR3 nucleotides: TGTGCCAGCAGCTTTGGACTGCTCTCCTACAATGAGCAGTTCTTC. The gene calls are TRBV7-3 and TRBJ2-1; perhaps TRBD2 as D (5 bases). The germline V gene has CDR1 SGHTA and CDR2 FQGTGA. The germline V and J ends were trimmed by 3 bases and 0 bases, with 9 bases remaining between them. This CDR3 has 15 residues. Together with reference TRBV7-3 and TRBJ2-1, the CDR3 gives the full variable domain: GAGVSQTPSNKVTEKGKYVELRCDPISGHTALYWYRQSLGQGPEFLIYFQGTGAADDSGLPNDRFFAVRPEGSVSTLKIQRTERGDSAVYLCASSFGLLSYNEQFFGPGTRLTVL.

The sample holds many counts of this clonotype. V and J are TRBV7-9 and TRBJ1-4; 9 bases line up with TRBD1. This CDR3 comprises 17 residues. V gave up 5 bases and J gave up 8 bases; unmatched junction bases: 15. Germline CDR1 SEHNR, CDR2 FQNEAQ (reference sequence). The CDR3 DNA is TGTGCCAGCAGCCCCGGGACAGGGTTCCTCCAGCGCGAAAAACTGTTTTTT. Residues: CASSPGTGFLQREKLFF.